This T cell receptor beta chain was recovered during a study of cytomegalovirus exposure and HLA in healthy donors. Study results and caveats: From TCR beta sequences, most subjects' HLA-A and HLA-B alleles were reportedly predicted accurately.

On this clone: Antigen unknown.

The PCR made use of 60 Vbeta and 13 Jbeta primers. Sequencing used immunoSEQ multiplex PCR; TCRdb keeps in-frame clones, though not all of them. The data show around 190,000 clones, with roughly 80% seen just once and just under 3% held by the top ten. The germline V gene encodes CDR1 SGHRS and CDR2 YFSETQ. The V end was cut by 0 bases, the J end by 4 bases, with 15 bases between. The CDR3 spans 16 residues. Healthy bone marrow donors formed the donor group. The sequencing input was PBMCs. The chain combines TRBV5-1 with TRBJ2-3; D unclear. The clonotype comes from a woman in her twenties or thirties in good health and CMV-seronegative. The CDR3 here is CASSLGLVSSSDTQYF. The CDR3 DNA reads TGCGCCAGCAGCTTGGGCCTAGTCAGTTCGTCAGATACGCAGTATTTT. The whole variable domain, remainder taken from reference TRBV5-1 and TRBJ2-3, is KAGVTQTPRYLIKTRGQQVTLSCSPISGHRSVSWYQQTPGQGLQFLFEYFSETQRNKGNFPGRFSGRQFSNSRSEMNVSTLELGDSALYLCASSLGLVSSSDTQYFGPGTRLTVL.